This T cell receptor (beta chain) was sequenced during a study of blood T cells in healthy people across ages (dated by TCRdb to the mid-2010s). Notes on the research overall: Template switching captured roughly one uniquely barcoded TCR beta cDNA molecule per two T cells in model experiments. Using deep sequencing normalized with unique cDNA molecular identifiers, the study measured how TCR beta repertoire diversity changes with age. Four age groups were formed from the donors: young (average approximately 15 years), middle-aged (approximately 41), aged (roughly 59) and long-lived (82). To avoid experimental bias, donors of different ages were spread randomly across the sequencing lanes. Two additional independent replicas of 1 million unique cDNA reads from the same blood draw were analyzed for two donors (one aged 18 to 30 and one aged 80 or older). Overall study outcomes, separate from this receptor: Compared with the aged group, the long-lived group had more naive CD4+ T cells, fewer expanded clones and increased TCR diversity, a pattern suggesting age selection. Estimates of total diversity based on one million sequenced T cells were regarded as lower bounds and as underestimates. A strong correlation was found between observed TCR beta diversity and the percentage of naive T cells measured by flow cytometry. As age increased, observed TCR beta diversity per million T cells dropped in a roughly linear way, and a significant reduction was already evident by age 40. Bulk unsorted PBMC profiling prevented conclusive comparison of naive and antigen-experienced compartments. Because the CMV infection status of the donors was unknown, age-related changes in expanded clonotypes may potentially have been confounded.

This clonotype turned up a few times. This receptor's antigen is unknown. Base qualities were left out, and no much larger clone turns up one base away. The donors were roughly 38 Caucasian individuals from Russia, aged 6 to 90 years, who were systemically healthy. About 10 milliliters of peripheral blood were collected from each donor into EDTA-treated Vacutainer tubes. PBMCs were isolated by Ficoll-Paque density-gradient centrifugation, with at least 7 million obtained per sample. Trizol reagent was used to extract total RNA from PBMCs, with at least 6 micrograms per sample. For every donor, flow cytometry on a PBMC aliquot measured the percentage of naive CD45RAhigh/CD27high T cells. Reading from cysteine to phenylalanine, the CDR3 counts 12 amino acids. Here the CDR3 DNA is all that survives: 36 bases in frame from base 1. Via the germline V gene, CDR1 is SQVTM and CDR2 ANQGSEA. V ends up 6 bases short and J 9 bases short, with an unmatched junction base count of 5.

Libraries were made using 5' RACE. These reads were obtained on an Illumina HiSeq 2500. A second PCR of roughly 6 to 12 cycles was performed with a sample-barcoded 5' primer and a J-beta primer mix. A unique molecular identifier was introduced onto each TCR beta cDNA molecule by a template-switch 5' adaptor carrying 12 random nucleotides. Each sample yielded at least 2.5 million CDR3-containing paired-end reads. First-strand cDNA was synthesized from all RNA with the Mint cDNA synthesis kit, primed by a TRBC-specific oligonucleotide. All cDNA was treated with uracil-DNA glycosylase and then went through a first 18-cycle PCR with the universal primers M1SS and BC2_uni_R. In the original analysis: For normalization, 1 million high-quality reads, each with a distinct molecular identifier, were randomly selected from each sample. Reads with shared molecular identifiers were discarded instead of being binned into consensus sequences. MiTCR, with a Q25 quality threshold and the strictest error-elimination algorithm, was used for CDR3 identification, clonotype clustering and error correction. A nonparametric unseen species model with Euler transformation was used to estimate lower-bound total TCR beta diversity. In-frame beta chains were kept once TCRdb had trimmed the public reads at Q25 with fastp and called clones with MiXCR. Rows with one shared CDR3 protein collapse into an entry with the most common genes and DNA. TCRdb's processing, not the authors', yielded these V and J calls. Recorded for this sample are 1.2 million to 1.5 million distinct CDR3 sequences; approximately 63% of them occurred a single time. More than 6% of the sample is taken by the ten largest.

The clonotype was recovered from a man younger than 35 in good health. The sequence is built from TRBV29-1 and TRBJ2-1; TRBD2 matches 10 bases in the middle. Material for sequencing was blood. The DNA sequence reads TGCAGCGTCAGCGGGGGGGCCGGTGAGCAGTTCTTC. Translated, this is CSVSGGAGEQFF.